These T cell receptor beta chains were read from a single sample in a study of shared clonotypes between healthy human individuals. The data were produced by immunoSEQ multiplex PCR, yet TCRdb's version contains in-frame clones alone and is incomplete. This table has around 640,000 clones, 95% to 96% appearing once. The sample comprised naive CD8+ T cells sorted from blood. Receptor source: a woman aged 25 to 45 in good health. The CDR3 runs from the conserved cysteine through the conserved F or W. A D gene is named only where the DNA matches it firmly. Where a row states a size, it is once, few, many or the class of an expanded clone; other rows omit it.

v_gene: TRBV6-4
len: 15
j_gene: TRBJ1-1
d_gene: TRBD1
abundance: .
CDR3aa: CASSEGGLGNTEAFF
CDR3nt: TGTGCCAGCAGTGAAGGGGGCTTAGGGAACACTGAAGCTTTCTTT

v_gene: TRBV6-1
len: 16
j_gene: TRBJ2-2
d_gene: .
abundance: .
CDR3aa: CASSEKGTLNTGELFF
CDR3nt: TGTGCCAGCAGTGAAAAGGGGACATTGAACACCGGGGAGCTGTTTTTT

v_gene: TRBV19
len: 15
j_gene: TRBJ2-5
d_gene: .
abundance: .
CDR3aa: CASSTPFGNSGTQYF
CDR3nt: TGTGCCAGTAGCACCCCCTTTGGGAATTCCGGGACCCAGTACTTC

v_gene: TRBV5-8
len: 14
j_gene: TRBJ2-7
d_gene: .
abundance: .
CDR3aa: CASSLDEGDYEQYF
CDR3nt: TGTGCCAGCAGCCTGGACGAAGGGGACTACGAGCAGTACTTC

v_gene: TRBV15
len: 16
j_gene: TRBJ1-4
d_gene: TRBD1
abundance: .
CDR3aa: CATSHPHRGSNEKLFF
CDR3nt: TGTGCCACCAGTCACCCCCACAGGGGCTCGAATGAAAAACTGTTTTTT

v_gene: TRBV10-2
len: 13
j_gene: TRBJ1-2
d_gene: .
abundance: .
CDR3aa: CASSLQGPYGYTF
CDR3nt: TGCGCCAGCAGTTTACAGGGACCTTATGGCTACACCTTC

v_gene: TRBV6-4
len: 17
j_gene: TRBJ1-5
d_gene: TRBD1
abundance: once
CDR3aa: CASSAPDRTRTNQPQHF
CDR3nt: TGTGCCAGCAGTGCCCCGGACAGGACCAGGACCAATCAGCCCCAGCATTTT

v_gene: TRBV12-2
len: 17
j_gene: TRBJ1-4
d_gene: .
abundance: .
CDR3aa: CASRRRDRLLINEKLFF
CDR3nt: TGTGCAAGTCGCCGCCGGGACCGCCTCCTTATTAATGAAAAACTGTTTTTT

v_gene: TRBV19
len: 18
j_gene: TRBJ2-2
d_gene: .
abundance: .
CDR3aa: CASSPPRGEPSNTGELFF
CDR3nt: TGTGCCAGTAGTCCCCCCAGGGGAGAGCCTTCGAACACCGGGGAGCTGTTTTTT

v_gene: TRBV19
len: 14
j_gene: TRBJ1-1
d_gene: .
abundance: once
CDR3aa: CASSIGDPSPEAFF
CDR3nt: TGTGCCAGTAGTATAGGGGACCCCAGCCCGGAAGCTTTCTTT

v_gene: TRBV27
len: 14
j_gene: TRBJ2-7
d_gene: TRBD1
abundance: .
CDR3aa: CASSFGTGGYEQYF
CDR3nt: TGTGCCAGCAGTTTTGGGACAGGGGGGTACGAGCAGTACTTC

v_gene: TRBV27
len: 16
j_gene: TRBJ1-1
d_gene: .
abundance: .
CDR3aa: CASSLSITGTNTEAFF
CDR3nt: TGTGCCAGCAGTTTATCGATAACAGGGACGAACACTGAAGCTTTCTTT

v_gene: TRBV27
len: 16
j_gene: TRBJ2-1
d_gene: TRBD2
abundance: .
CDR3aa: CASSLPGTSGIGEQFF
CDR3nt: TGTGCCAGCAGTTTACCCGGGACTAGCGGGATTGGCGAGCAGTTCTTC

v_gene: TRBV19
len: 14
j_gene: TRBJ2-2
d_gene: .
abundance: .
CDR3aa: CASTVGHYTGELFF
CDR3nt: TGTGCCAGTACCGTGGGACACTACACCGGGGAGCTGTTTTTT

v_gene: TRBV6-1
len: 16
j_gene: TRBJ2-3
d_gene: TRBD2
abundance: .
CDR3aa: CASSEWEREEADTQYF
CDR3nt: TGTGCCAGCAGTGAATGGGAGCGGGAGGAGGCAGATACGCAGTATTTT

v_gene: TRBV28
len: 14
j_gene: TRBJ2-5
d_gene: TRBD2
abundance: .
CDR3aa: CASSTGTTTGGQYF
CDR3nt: TGTGCCAGCAGCACCGGGACTACCACAGGTGGCCAGTACTTC

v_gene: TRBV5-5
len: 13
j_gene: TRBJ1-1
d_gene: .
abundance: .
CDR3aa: CASSLGGGTEAFF
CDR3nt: TGTGCCAGCAGCTTGGGTGGGGGCACTGAAGCTTTCTTT

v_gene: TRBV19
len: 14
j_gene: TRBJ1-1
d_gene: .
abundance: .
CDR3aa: CASTFAGVNTEAFF
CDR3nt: TGTGCCAGTACGTTCGCAGGGGTGAACACTGAAGCTTTCTTT

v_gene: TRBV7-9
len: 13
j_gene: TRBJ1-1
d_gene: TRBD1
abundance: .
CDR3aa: CASRGQENTEAFF
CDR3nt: TGTGCCAGCAGAGGACAGGAGAACACTGAAGCTTTCTTT

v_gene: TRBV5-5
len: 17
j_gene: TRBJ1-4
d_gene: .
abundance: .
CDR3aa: CASSLSLGPQGNEKLFF
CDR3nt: TGTGCCAGCAGCTTGAGTTTAGGACCTCAGGGAAATGAAAAACTGTTTTTT

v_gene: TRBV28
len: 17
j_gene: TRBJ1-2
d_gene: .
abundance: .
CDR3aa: CASRLVAHRHQNYGYTF
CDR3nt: TGTGCCAGCAGACTCGTAGCACATCGCCATCAAAACTATGGCTACACCTTC

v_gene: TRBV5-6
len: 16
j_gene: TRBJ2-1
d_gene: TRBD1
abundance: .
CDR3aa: CASRVDGTASYNEQFF
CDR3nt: TGTGCCAGCAGAGTCGACGGGACAGCGTCCTACAATGAGCAGTTCTTC

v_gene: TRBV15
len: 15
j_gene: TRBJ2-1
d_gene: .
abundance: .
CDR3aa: CATSRLGGSYNEQFF
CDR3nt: TGTGCCACCAGCAGGCTAGGGGGCTCCTACAATGAGCAGTTCTTC

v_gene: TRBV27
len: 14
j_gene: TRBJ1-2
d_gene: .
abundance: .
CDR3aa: CASRATGLMYGYTF
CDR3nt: TGTGCCAGCAGGGCAACGGGGCTCATGTATGGCTACACCTTC

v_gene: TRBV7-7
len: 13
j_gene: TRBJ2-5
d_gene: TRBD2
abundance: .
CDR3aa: CASGAGLQETQYF
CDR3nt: TGTGCCAGCGGAGCGGGACTCCAAGAGACCCAGTACTTC

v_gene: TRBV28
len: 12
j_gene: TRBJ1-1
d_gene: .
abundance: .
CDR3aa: CASSLDTTEAFF
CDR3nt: TGTGCCAGCAGTCTCGATACCACTGAAGCTTTCTTT

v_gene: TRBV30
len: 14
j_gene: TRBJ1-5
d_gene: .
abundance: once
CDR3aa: CAWSLRQGFVPQHF
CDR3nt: TGTGCCTGGAGTCTTCGGCAGGGTTTCGTACCCCAGCATTTT

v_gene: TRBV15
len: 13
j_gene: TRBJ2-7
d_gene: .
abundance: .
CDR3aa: CATSDGISYEQYF
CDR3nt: TGTGCCACCAGCGACGGGATCTCCTACGAGCAGTACTTC

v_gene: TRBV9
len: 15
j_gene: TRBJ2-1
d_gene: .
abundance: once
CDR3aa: CASSVGGGAGNEQFF
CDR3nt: TGTGCCAGCAGCGTAGGGGGCGGGGCGGGAAATGAGCAGTTCTTC

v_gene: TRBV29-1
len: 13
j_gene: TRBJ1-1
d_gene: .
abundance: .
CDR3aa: CSAPHRTGTEAFF
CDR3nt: TGCAGTGCCCCCCACCGTACTGGCACTGAAGCTTTCTTT

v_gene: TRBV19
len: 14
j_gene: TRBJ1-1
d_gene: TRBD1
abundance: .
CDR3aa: CASSMGDRGTEAFF
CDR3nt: TGTGCCAGTAGTATGGGGGACAGGGGGACTGAAGCTTTCTTT

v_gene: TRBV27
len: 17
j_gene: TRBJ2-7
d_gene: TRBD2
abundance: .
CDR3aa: CASSFANQGLKAYEQYF
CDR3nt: TGTGCCAGCAGTTTTGCTAATCAGGGACTAAAAGCCTACGAGCAGTACTTC

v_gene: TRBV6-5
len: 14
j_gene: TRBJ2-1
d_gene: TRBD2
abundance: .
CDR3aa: CASSRGAGGWEQFF
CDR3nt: TGTGCCAGCAGTAGGGGCGCGGGAGGCTGGGAGCAGTTCTTC

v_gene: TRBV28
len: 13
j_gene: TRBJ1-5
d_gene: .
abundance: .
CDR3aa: CASSLRSNQPQHF
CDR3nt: TGTGCCAGCAGTTTAAGAAGCAATCAGCCCCAGCATTTT

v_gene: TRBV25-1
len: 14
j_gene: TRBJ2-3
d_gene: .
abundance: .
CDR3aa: CASSEYVRGDTQYF
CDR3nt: TGTGCCAGCAGTGAATATGTGAGGGGAGATACGCAGTATTTT

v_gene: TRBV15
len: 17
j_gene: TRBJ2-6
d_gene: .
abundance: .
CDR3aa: CATSRVETGAGANVLTF
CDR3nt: TGTGCCACCAGCAGAGTTGAAACGGGGGCCGGGGCCAACGTCCTGACTTTC

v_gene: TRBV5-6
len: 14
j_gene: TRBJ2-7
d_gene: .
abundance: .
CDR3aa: CASSLLDRAYEQYF
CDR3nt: TGTGCCAGCAGCTTGCTGGACAGAGCCTACGAGCAGTACTTC

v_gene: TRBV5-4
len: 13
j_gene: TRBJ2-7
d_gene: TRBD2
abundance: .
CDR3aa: CASSLGGGYEQYF
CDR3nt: TGTGCCAGCAGCTTGGGCGGGGGCTACGAGCAGTACTTC

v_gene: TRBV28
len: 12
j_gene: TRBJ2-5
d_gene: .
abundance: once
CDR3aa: CASSPQQETQYF
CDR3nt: TGTGCCAGCAGTCCTCAACAAGAGACCCAGTACTTC

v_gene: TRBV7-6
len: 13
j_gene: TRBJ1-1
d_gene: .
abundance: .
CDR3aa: CASSLSKSTEAFF
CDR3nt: TGTGCCAGCAGCTTATCTAAGAGCACTGAAGCTTTCTTT

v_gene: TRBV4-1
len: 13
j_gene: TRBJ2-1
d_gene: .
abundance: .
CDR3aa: CASSENGRSEQFF
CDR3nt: TGCGCCAGCAGCGAGAATGGCCGATCCGAGCAGTTCTTC

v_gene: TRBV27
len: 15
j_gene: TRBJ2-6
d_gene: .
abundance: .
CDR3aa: CASSLTGSGANVLTF
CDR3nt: TGTGCCAGCAGTCTTACAGGCTCTGGGGCCAACGTCCTGACTTTC

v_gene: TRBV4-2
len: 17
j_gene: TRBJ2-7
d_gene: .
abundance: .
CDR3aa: CASSQESSVPPSYEQYF
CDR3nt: TGTGCCAGCAGCCAAGAATCTAGCGTCCCCCCCTCCTACGAGCAGTACTTC